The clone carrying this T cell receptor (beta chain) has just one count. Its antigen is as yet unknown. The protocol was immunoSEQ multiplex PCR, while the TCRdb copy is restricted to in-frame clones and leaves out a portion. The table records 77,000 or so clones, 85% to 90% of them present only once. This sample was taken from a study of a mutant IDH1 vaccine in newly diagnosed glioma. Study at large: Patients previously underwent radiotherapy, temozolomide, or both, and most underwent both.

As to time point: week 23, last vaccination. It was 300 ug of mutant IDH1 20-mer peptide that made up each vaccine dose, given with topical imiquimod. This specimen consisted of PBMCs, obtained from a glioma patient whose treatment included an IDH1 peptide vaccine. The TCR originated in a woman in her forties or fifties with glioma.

The CDR3 DNA is TGCGCCAGCAGCTTGATGGGACTAGAAGCGGTGAATGAGCAGTTCTTC. This sequence encodes CASSLMGLEAVNEQFF. This chain connects TRBV5-1 to TRBJ2-1; 8 positions match TRBD2. The CDR3 is made up of 16 amino acids. The J segment lost 7 bases and the V segment lost 1 base, leaving 10 bases of the junction unmatched. CDR1 and CDR2 (germline): SGHRS, YFSETQ.